These T cell receptor beta chains were read from a single sample in a study of blood T cells in healthy people across ages. TCRdb re-called the 5' RACE reads through MiXCR, storing one row per CDR3 protein. Altogether about 620,000 distinct CDR3 sequences are present, 52% being singletons, with the ten largest covering around an eighth. The sequenced sample consisted of blood. The origin of the receptors is a woman of 80 years or more in good health. The CDR3 runs from the conserved cysteine through the conserved F or W. Fields, in order: V gene, clone size, CDR3 length, J gene, D gene, CDR3 protein, CDR3 DNA. A D gene is named only where the DNA matches it firmly. Expanded clones are given a class, and other clones once, few, many or no size at all.

>TRBV5-1|many|14|TRBJ1-2|TRBD1
CASSLGQGASGYTF
TGCGCCAGCAGCCTCGGACAGGGGGCGAGTGGCTACACCTTC
>TRBV5-1|-|16|TRBJ2-7|-
CASSKPRDIINNEQYF
TGCGCCAGCAGCAAACCCCGTGACATAATTAACAATGAGCAGTACTTC
>TRBV30|few|13|TRBJ1-1|-
CAWSVAVYTEAFF
TGTGCCTGGAGCGTAGCAGTTTACACTGAAGCTTTCTTT
>TRBV2|few|15|TRBJ2-3|TRBD2
CASSALAGYTDTQYF
TGTGCCAGCAGCGCCCTAGCGGGGTACACAGATACGCAGTATTTT
>TRBV20-1|-|14|TRBJ1-5|TRBD1
CSAMDRERDQPQHF
TGCAGTGCCATGGACAGGGAGAGGGATCAGCCCCAGCATTTT
>TRBV29-1|many|12|TRBJ2-7|-
CSVGSLRYEQYF
TGCAGCGTTGGCAGCTTAAGGTACGAGCAGTACTTC
>TRBV15|-|14|TRBJ1-5|-
CATSNPGSNQPQHF
TGTGCCACCAGCAACCCAGGTAGCAATCAGCCCCAGCATTTT
>TRBV10-2|many|14|TRBJ2-5|-
CASTMSQLGETQYF
TGCGCCAGCACCATGAGCCAGCTTGGAGAGACCCAGTACTTC
>TRBV11-1|few|14|TRBJ2-2|TRBD2
CASSWTSDHGELFF
TGTGCCAGCAGCTGGACTAGCGATCACGGGGAGCTGTTTTTT
>TRBV12-3/TRBV12-4|-|16|TRBJ2-6|-
CASSRSRSSGANVLTF
TGTGCCAGCAGCCGCAGCCGTAGCTCTGGGGCCAACGTCCTGACTTTC
>TRBV10-3|-|18|TRBJ1-1|-
CAISEPRSGGAPDTEAFF
TGTGCCATCAGTGAGCCAAGGTCGGGGGGCGCGCCGGACACTGAAGCTTTCTTT
>TRBV12-3/TRBV12-4|many|15|TRBJ2-7|TRBD2
CASSLAGGPSYEQYF
TGTGCCAGCAGCTTAGCGGGAGGGCCATCCTACGAGCAGTACTTC
>TRBV7-9|once|14|TRBJ2-1|-
CASSPDSTKHEQFF
TGTGCCAGCAGCCCTGACTCGACTAAGCATGAGCAGTTCTTC
>TRBV19|-|19|TRBJ1-1|-
CASSIGRIGDLGGRTEAFF
TGTGCCAGTAGTATAGGTCGAATCGGGGATTTGGGGGGAAGGACTGAAGCTTTCTTT
>TRBV6-4|-|16|TRBJ2-3|-
CASSDASGFRTDTQYF
TGTGCTAGCAGTGACGCGAGCGGTTTCCGCACAGATACGCAGTATTTT
>TRBV20-1|-|14|TRBJ1-1|-
CSANPDGMNTEAFF
TGCAGCGCAAACCCCGACGGTATGAACACTGAAGCTTTCTTT
>TRBV5-4|-|17|TRBJ2-2|TRBD2
CASSPETSGGANGELFF
TGTGCCAGCAGCCCTGAGACTAGCGGGGGGGCCAACGGGGAGCTGTTTTTT
>TRBV27|-|14|TRBJ2-1|-
CASSLAVRYNEQFF
TGTGCCAGCAGTTTAGCGGTCAGGTACAATGAGCAGTTCTTC
>TRBV3-1|once|13|TRBJ2-7|-
CASSQGGRYEQYF
TGTGCCAGCAGCCAAGGAGGGCGCTACGAGCAGTACTTC
>TRBV7-2|-|15|TRBJ2-1|-
CASSFSTGTGNEQFF
TGTGCCAGCAGCTTTTCCACAGGGACGGGGAATGAGCAGTTCTTC
>TRBV4-1|-|15|TRBJ2-4|-
CASSQVRDGKNIQYF
TGCGCCAGCAGCCAAGTCCGGGACGGTAAAAACATTCAGTACTTC
>TRBV7-6|few|17|TRBJ1-1|-
CASSLRVGGTMDTEAFF
TGTGCCAGCAGCCTCCGAGTGGGGGGAACCATGGACACTGAAGCTTTCTTT
>TRBV25-1|-|11|TRBJ1-4|-
CATLRGEKLFF
TGTGCCACCCTCCGGGGGGAAAAACTGTTTTTT
>TRBV14|many|17|TRBJ2-3|-
CASSQDSRGFYTDTQYF
TGTGCCAGCAGCCAAGACTCCAGGGGTTTCTACACAGATACGCAGTATTTT
>TRBV7-2|once|15|TRBJ1-4|-
CASSLLRGGNEKLFF
TGTGCCAGCAGCTTACTCAGGGGAGGGAATGAAAAACTGTTTTTT
>TRBV2|-|15|TRBJ2-1|-
CASRPGSGRGNEQFF
TGTGCCAGCAGGCCGGGCTCCGGACGCGGCAATGAGCAGTTCTTC
>TRBV18|once|15|TRBJ2-3|-
CASSPETGRTDTQYF
TGTGCCAGCTCACCAGAGACAGGGAGGACAGATACGCAGTATTTT
>TRBV20-1|many|13|TRBJ2-5|-
CSASAGLQETQYF
TGCAGTGCTAGTGCGGGACTCCAAGAGACCCAGTACTTC
>TRBV9|many|14|TRBJ2-1|-
CASSVMGQGNEQFF
TGTGCCAGCAGCGTGATGGGGCAGGGCAATGAGCAGTTCTTC
>TRBV25-1|many|15|TRBJ2-1|-
CASSEAGLVYNEQFF
TGTGCCAGCAGTGAAGCAGGACTCGTCTACAATGAGCAGTTCTTC
>TRBV20-1|-|13|TRBJ2-7|-
CSAPTTGIREQYF
TGCAGTGCTCCAACCACGGGGATCCGCGAGCAGTACTTC
>TRBV20-1|-|13|TRBJ2-7|TRBD2
CSARGGSSYEQYF
TGCAGTGCTAGGGGGGGGAGCTCCTACGAGCAGTACTTC
>TRBV20-1|few|14|TRBJ2-5|-
CSAPQGSEKETQYF
TGCAGTGCCCCGCAGGGGTCGGAAAAAGAGACCCAGTACTTC